This T cell receptor beta chain was captured by sequencing in a study of vaccination effects on CD4 cells after COVID-19. CDR1 is ENHRY, CDR2 SYGVKD, per germline. The CDR3 loop spans 15 amino acids. The V end lost 2 bases, the J end lost 3 bases, and 11 bases lay between the germline ends. Expansion of antigen-specific CD4+ T cells with viral peptide pools was carried out by the ViraFEST assay before sequencing. Upon completion of roughly ten days in culture, CD4+ T cells were isolated. Either the mRNA-1273 or the BNT162b2 vaccine was given to participants as two doses. TCRdb keeps only in-frame clones here, not all; method: immunoSEQ multiplex PCR. The data hold 20,000 to 25,000 clones, with roughly 79% observed a single time. As to this clone: Antigen: not known.

The sample was CD4+ T cells from PBMCs cultured with SARS-CoV-2 spike peptides, taken after COVID-19 vaccination. This chain connects TRBV10-3 to TRBJ2-1, with D perhaps being TRBD1 or TRBD2 (5 bases each). This TCR was sampled from a human donor who received a COVID-19 vaccine. Some clones in this sample may be carry-over from other donors' samples. CDR3 sequence: CAISEGAGVYNEQFF. CDR3 in DNA: TGTGCCATCAGTGAGGGGGCCGGGGTCTACAATGAGCAGTTCTTC.